This record concerns one T cell receptor (beta chain) sequence. This sample is drawn from a study of T-cell memory formation after mild COVID-19. Trimming stripped 5 bases from V and 4 bases from J, with 18 bases between. This CDR3 is 15 amino acids long. Germline CDR1 MDHEN, CDR2 SYDVKM. TCRdb re-analysed the 5' RACE reads in MiXCR, keeping a single row per CDR3 protein. The sample consists of approximately 490,000 distinct CDR3 sequences, roughly 22% of them appearing once. Specimen: PBMCs or a T cell subset sorted from them (not recorded which). This sequence joins TRBV28 and TRBJ2-7, with no clear D. The receptor's source is an adult woman who had mild COVID-19 (a few samples of this study predate the infection). Cell type and time point are not known. CDR3 region: CASSQNPVVGYEQYF. CDR3 in DNA: TGTGCCAGCAGTCAGAATCCGGTCGTGGGGTACGAGCAGTACTTC.